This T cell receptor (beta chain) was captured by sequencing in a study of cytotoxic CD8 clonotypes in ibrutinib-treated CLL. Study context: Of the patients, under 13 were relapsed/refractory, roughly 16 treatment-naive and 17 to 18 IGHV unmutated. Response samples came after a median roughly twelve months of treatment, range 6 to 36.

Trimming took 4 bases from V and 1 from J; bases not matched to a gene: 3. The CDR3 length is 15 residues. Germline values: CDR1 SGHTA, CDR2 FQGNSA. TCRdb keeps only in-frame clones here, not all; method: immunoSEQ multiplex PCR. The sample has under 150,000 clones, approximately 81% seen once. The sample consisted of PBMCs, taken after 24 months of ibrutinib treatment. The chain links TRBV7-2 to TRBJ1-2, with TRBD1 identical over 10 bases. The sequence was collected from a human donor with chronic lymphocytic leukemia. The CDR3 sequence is CASSSGQGDNYGYTF. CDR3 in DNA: TGTGCCAGCAGCTCCGGACAGGGGGATAACTATGGCTACACCTTC.